What follows are 10 T cell receptor beta chains derived from one specimen sequenced in a study of T cells in Graves' hyperthyroidism and ophthalmopathy. Using RNA transcripts as the source, TCR beta CDR3 regions were amplified. Carried out on the TCR CDR3, a first-round RT-PCR used the HTBI primer set. Using its own MiXCR run on the multiplex PCR reads, TCRdb lists one record per CDR3 protein. The table has over 450,000 distinct CDR3 sequences, over 13% seen once. The sequencing sample was made of blood. These receptors came from a woman in her late teens or twenties with Graves' hyperthyroidism.

This clonotype was seen at least ten times. The chain uses TRBV6-1 and TRBJ1-2; a weak D match, TRBD1 (6 bases). CDR1 is MNHNS, CDR2 SASEGT, per germline. This CDR3 region has 16 residues. V was shortened by 3 bases and J by 1 base, with 15 bases between the two germline ends. In DNA, the CDR3 is TGTGCCAGCAGTGACCTAAGACAGGAGCTTAACTATGGCTACACCTTC. It specifies CASSDLRQELNYGYTF.

This clonotype was recorded many times. V is TRBV3-1 and J is TRBJ2-1; TRBD1 might be the D (5 bases). The CDR3 covers 15 residues. Germline CDR1 LGHDT, CDR2 YNNKEL (reference sequence). V lost 1 base to trimming and J lost 7 bases, with 14 bases between them. The CDR3 DNA sequence: TGTGCCAGCAGCCAAGGACACTCAAAGGGGAATGAGCAGTTCTTC. Protein sequence: CASSQGHSKGNEQFF.

This clonotype came up a few times. V is TRBV6-1 and J is TRBJ2-3; no firm D call. Germline V gene lookup returns CDR1 MNHNS and CDR2 SASEGT. The V end was cut by 1 base, the J end by 1 base, with 12 bases between. This CDR3 spans 16 amino acids. CDR3 sequence: CASSEDTAGGTDTQYF. The DNA for the CDR3 is TGTGCCAGCAGTGAAGATACGGCTGGAGGCACAGATACGCAGTATTTT.

The sample holds a few counts of this clonotype. This rearrangement joins TRBV20-1 to TRBJ2-5, with 9 bases lining up with TRBD2. There are 15 residues in the CDR3. Germline V gene lookup returns CDR1 DFQATT and CDR2 SNEGSKA (reference sequence). Germline trimming cut 0 bases from V and 5 bases from J; bases unmatched to any gene: 7. The CDR3 nucleotides are TGCAGTGCTAGAGAAATAGCGGGAGTGGGGGAGACCCAGTACTTC. Protein: CSAREIAGVGETQYF.

This clonotype was counted a few times. This may be a read error: a much more frequent sequence differs by one nucleotide. J is TRBJ2-7 and V is TRBV14; no clear D gene. The ends were cut back, 4 bases at V and 5 bases at J, with 9 bases in the middle. The CDR3 is made up of 12 amino acids. CDR1 and CDR2 from the germline V gene are SGHDN and FVKESK. In DNA, the CDR3 is TGTGCCAGCAGCCCATGGAACCACGAGCAGTACTTC. The encoded protein is CASSPWNHEQYF.

This clonotype was found once. The chain recombines TRBV11-2 with TRBJ2-1, with D unresolved. The germline gives CDR1 SGHAT, CDR2 FQNNGV. The V end was cut by 2 bases, the J end by 12 bases, with 20 bases between. This CDR3 comprises 15 residues. The CDR3 loop reads CASSLKAEPVDGQFF. CDR3 coding DNA: TGTGCCAGCAGCTTAAAAGCTGAACCCGTGGATGGGCAGTTCTTC.

In its sample, this clonotype was seen many times. The V call is TRBV6-1, the J call TRBJ2-7, with TRBD2 as a possible D gene (6 bases). The CDR3 is 16 residues long. Trimming removed 6 bases at V and 0 bases at J, with 18 bases between. The germline gives CDR1 MNHNS, CDR2 SASEGT. CDR3 nucleotide sequence: TGTGCCAGCAGCCCTAGTGGCGGGACTCTCTCCTACGAGCAGTACTTC. Translated: CASSPSGGTLSYEQYF.

This clonotype was seen ten or more times. The rearrangement links TRBV9 to TRBJ1-4; D is unresolved. CDR1 and CDR2 (germline): SGDLS, YYNGEE. This CDR3 contains 14 residues. Trimming removed 3 bases at V and 8 bases at J, with 14 bases between. The CDR3 coding sequence is TGTGCCAGCAGCGAACACGATCGGGAGGAAAAACTGTTTTTT. Its translation is CASSEHDREEKLFF.

As for this clonotype: A single base separates this from a much larger clone, so it may be a read error. The J gene is TRBJ1-2, the V gene TRBV30; TRBD1 agrees at 10 bases. This CDR3 has 14 amino acids. Trimming cost V 4 bases and J 7 bases; bases outside gene matches: 9. Germline V gives CDR1 GTSNPN, CDR2 SVGIG (reference sequence). The CDR3 region has the DNA TGTGCCTGGACTACCGGGACAGGGGACCTTGGCTACACCTTC. Residues: CAWTTGTGDLGYTF.

The chain links TRBV12-3 or TRBV12-4 to TRBJ1-1; D remains unclear. CDR3 length: 14 residues. V was pared by 3 bases and J by 1 base, with 9 bases between. CDR3 sequence: CASSLAAKNTEAFF. CDR3 sequence (DNA): TGTGCCAGCAGTTTGGCGGCAAAGAACACTGAAGCTTTCTTT.